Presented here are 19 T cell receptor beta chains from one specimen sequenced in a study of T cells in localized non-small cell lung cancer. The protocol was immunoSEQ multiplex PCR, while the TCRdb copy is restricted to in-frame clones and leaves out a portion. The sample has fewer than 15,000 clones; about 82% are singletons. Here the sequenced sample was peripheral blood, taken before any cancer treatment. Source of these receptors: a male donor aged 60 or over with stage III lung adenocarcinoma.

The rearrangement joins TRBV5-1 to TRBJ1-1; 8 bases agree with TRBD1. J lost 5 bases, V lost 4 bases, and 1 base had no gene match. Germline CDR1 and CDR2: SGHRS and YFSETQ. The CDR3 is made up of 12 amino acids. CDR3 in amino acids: CASSRQGTEAFF. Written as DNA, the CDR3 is TGCGCCAGCAGCAGACAGGGGACTGAAGCTTTCTTT.

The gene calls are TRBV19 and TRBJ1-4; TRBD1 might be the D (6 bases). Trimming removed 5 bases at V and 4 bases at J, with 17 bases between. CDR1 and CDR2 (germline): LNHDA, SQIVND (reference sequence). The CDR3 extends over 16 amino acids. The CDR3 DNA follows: TGTGCCAGTAGTCCAACCGGGACAAGCTTTAATGAAAAACTGTTTTTT. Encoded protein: CASSPTGTSFNEKLFF.

The CDR3 spells CASSFYRDPGNTIYF. The CDR3, as DNA: TGTGCCAGCAGCTTTTACAGGGATCCTGGAAACACCATATATTTT. The chain employs TRBV11-2 and TRBJ1-3; possibly TRBD1 for D (6 bases). Germline lookup yields CDR1 SGHAT and CDR2 FQNNGV. CDR3 length: 15 amino acids. Trimming left V 3 bases short and J 2 bases short, with 11 bases between.

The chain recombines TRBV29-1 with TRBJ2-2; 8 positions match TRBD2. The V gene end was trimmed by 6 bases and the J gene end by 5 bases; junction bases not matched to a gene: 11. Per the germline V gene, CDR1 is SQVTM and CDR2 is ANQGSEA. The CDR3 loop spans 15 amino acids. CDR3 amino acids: CSVHLAAGGTGELFF. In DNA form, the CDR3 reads TGCAGCGTCCACCTAGCCGCGGGGGGTACCGGGGAGCTGTTTTTT.

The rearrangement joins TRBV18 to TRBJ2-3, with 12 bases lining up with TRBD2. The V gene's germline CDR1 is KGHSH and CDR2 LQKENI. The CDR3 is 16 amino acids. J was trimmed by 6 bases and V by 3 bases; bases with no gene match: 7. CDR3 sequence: CASSPGLAGMGDTQYF. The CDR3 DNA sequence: TGTGCCAGCTCACCCGGACTAGCGGGGATGGGGGATACGCAGTATTTT. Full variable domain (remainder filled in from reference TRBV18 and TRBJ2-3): NAGVMQNPRHLVRRRGQEARLRCSPMKGHSHVYWYRQLPEEGLKFMVYLQKENIIDESGMPKERFSAEFPKEGPSILRIQQVVRGDSAAYFCASSPGLAGMGDTQYFGPGTRLTVL.

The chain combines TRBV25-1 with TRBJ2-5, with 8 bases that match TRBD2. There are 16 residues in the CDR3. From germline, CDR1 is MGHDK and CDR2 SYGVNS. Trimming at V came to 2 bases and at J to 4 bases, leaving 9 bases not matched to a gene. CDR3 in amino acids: CASSELLGLGVETQYF. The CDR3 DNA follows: TGTGCCAGCAGTGAACTTCTGGGACTAGGAGTAGAGACCCAGTACTTC.

The CDR3 nucleotides read TGTGCCAGCAGTTACTCCCTAGCGGGAGTGTACGAGCAGTACTTC. Protein sequence: CASSYSLAGVYEQYF. The rearrangement joins TRBV6-5 to TRBJ2-7, with 10 bases identical to TRBD2. The V and J ends lost 0 bases and 4 bases, in that order; junction bases with no gene match: 3. Germline V gene data show CDR1 as MNHEY and CDR2 as SVGAGI. This CDR3 contains 15 residues.

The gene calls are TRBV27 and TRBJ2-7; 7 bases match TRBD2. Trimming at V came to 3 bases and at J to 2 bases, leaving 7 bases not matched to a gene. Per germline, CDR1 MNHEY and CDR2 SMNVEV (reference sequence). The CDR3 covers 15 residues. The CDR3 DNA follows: TGTGCCAGCAGTTTCTCGACTAGCACAGCCTACGAGCAGTACTTC. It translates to CASSFSTSTAYEQYF.

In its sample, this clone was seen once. The CDR3 coding sequence is TGTGCCAGCAGCTTAGTACCAGCGGTGGACACTGAAGCTTTCTTT. Its protein product is CASSLVPAVDTEAFF. The gene calls are TRBV7-9 and TRBJ1-1; D is ambiguous. The CDR3 totals 15 residues. Per germline, CDR1 SEHNR and CDR2 FQNEAQ (reference sequence). Between the trimmed V and J ends, which lost 1 base and 3 bases, there was a span of 12 bases.

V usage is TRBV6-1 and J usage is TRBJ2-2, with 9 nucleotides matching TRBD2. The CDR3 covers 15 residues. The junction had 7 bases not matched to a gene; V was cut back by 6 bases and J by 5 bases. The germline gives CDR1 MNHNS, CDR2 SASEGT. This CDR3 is CASRKELAGTGELFF. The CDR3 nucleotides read TGTGCCAGCAGGAAGGAGCTAGCGGGAACCGGGGAGCTGTTTTTT.

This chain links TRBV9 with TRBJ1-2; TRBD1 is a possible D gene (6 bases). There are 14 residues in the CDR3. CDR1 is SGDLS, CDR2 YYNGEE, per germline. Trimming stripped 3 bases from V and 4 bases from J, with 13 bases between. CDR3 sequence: CASSAGGLSYGYTF. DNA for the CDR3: TGTGCCAGCAGCGCCGGGGGGCTGTCCTATGGCTACACCTTC.

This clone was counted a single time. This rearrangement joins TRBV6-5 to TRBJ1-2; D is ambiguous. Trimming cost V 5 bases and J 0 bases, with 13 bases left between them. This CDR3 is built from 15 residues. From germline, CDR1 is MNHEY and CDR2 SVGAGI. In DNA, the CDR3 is TGTGCCAGCAGTACCGGACCTTCTGCTAACTATGGCTACACCTTC. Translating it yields CASSTGPSANYGYTF.

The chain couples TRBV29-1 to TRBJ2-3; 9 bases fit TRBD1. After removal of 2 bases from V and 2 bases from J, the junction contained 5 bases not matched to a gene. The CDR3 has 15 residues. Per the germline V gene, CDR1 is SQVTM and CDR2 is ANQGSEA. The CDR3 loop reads CSVELRDRATDTQYF. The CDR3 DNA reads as TGCAGCGTTGAACTCCGGGACAGGGCCACAGATACGCAGTATTTT.

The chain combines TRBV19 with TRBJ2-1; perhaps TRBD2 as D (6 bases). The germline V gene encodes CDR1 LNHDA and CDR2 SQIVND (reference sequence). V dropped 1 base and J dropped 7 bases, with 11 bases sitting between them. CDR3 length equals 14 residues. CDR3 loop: CASSIGQRANEQFF. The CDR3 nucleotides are TGTGCCAGTAGTATAGGCCAGCGGGCTAATGAGCAGTTCTTC. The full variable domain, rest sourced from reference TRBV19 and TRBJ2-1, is DGGITQSPKYLFRKEGQNVTLSCEQNLNHDAMYWYRQDPGQGLRLIYYSQIVNDFQKGDIAEGYSVSREKKESFPLTVTSAQKNPTAFYLCASSIGQRANEQFFGPGTRLTVL.

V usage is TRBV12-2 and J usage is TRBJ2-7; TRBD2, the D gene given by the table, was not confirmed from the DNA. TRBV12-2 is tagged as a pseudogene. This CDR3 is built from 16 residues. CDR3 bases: TGTGCAAGTCGCTTAGCGGAACTAGCGGCAAGGGTTGAGCAGTACTTC. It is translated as CASRLAELAARVEQYF.

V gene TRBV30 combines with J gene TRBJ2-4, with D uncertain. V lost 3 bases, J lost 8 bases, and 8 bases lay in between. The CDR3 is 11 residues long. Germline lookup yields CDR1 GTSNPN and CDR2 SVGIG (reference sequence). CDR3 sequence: CAWSEVDIQYF. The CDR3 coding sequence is TGTGCCTGGAGCGAAGTGGACATTCAGTACTTC.

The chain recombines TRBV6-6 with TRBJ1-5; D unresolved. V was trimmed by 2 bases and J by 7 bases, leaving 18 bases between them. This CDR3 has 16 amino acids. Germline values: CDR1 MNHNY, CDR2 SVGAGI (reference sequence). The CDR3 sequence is CASSYPWTNQRQPQHF. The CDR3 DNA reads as TGTGCCAGCAGTTACCCATGGACTAACCAGAGACAGCCCCAGCATTTT.

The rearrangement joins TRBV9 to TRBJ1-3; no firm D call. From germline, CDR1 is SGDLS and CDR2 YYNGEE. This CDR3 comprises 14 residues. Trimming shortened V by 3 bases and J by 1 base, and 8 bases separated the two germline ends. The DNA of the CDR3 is TGTGCCAGCAGCGCGGGCCCTTCTGGAAACACCATATATTTT. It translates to CASSAGPSGNTIYF.

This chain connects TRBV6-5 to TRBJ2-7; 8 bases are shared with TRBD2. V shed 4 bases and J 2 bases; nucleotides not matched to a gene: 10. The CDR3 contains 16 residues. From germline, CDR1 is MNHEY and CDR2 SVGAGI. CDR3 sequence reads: CASSSLGAGVTYEQYF. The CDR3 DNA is TGTGCCAGCAGTTCCCTCGGAGCGGGGGTCACCTACGAGCAGTACTTC.